This T cell receptor (beta chain) was captured by sequencing in a study of spatial heterogeneity in lung cancer. In the study overall: Detection of beta-chain sequences consistently exceeded that of alpha-chain sequences. Study conclusions and caveats: The study found ubiquitous expanded tumor TCRs in blood more at resection than follow-up.

Individually, TCR cDNA molecules were each labelled with a unique molecular identifier. TCRdb re-derived calls from the 5' RACE reads in MiXCR, one entry per CDR3 protein. This table has approximately 40,000 distinct CDR3 sequences, over 6.5% appearing once. Trimming stripped 6 bases from V and 5 bases from J, with 13 bases between. The CDR3 loop spans 13 amino acids. About this clonotype itself: Antigen: not known.

Time point here: sample taken at primary tumor resection. Tumor, nontumor lung or frozen PBMC supplied whole RNA, sequenced without sorting. The chain recombines TRBV12-3 or TRBV12-4 with TRBJ2-5; TRBD1 might be the D (5 bases). This TCR came from a female donor with early-stage non-small cell lung cancer. The specimen was PBMCs, collected at surgery. The CDR3: CASSPGLGETQYF. As DNA, the CDR3 is TGTGCCAGCAGCCCAGGGTTGGGGGAGACCCAGTACTTC.